What follows describes a single T cell receptor (beta chain). As yet, its antigen is unknown. The junction differs from germline at one of its ends, possibly a read error. CDR3 length equals 12 residues. Germline CDR1 SEHNR, CDR2 FQNEAQ (reference sequence). The data were taken from a study of neoadjuvant nivolumab and ipilimumab in lung cancer. Notes on the study in general: From pretherapy to surgery, tumor richness and clonality rose with dual therapy. Resected-tumor TCR richness correlated positively with pretherapy blood richness.

Using immunoSEQ multiplex PCR, the repertoire was profiled, and TCRdb retains in-frame clones only, with some absent. The profile shows tens of thousands of clones, around 88% of them singletons. The rearrangement uses TRBV7-9 and TRBJ2-7, with 7 positions matching TRBD1. The clonotype was recovered from an adult with non-small cell lung cancer. Some clones in this sample may be carry-over from other donors' samples. The source was blood, collected before neoadjuvant nivolumab, alone or with ipilimumab. This CDR3 reads CASSPTGTASNF. The DNA for the CDR3 is TGTGCCAGCAGTCCAACCGGGACAGCCTCAAACTTC.